This entry is about one T cell receptor beta chain. Its matching antigen is unknown. The data were obtained in a study of beta chain features in type 1 diabetes. Study-level findings and limits: People with Type 1 diabetes carried modestly yet significantly shorter TCRB CDR3s in all four CD4+ subsets.

cDNA synthesis used the whole RNA isolate, giving expressed TCRB sequences. The table came from immunoSEQ multiplex PCR; TCRdb's copy has only in-frame clones and leaves some out. The repertoire consists of hundreds of thousands of clones, with under 15% occurring once and the leading ten covering 0.022%. The CDR3 is 14 amino acids. With 3 bases clipped from V and 5 bases from J, the junction kept 9 bases outside the gene matches. Germline V CDR1 and CDR2: SQVTM, ANQGSEA. The TCR sequence derives from a man between 18 and 35 years old with type 1 diabetes. The chain joins TRBV29-1 to TRBJ1-2, with 7 bases fitting TRBD1. Sequencing used naive CD4+ T cells from blood. CDR3 protein: CSVDSGQPGYGYTF. As DNA, the CDR3 is TGCAGCGTTGATTCGGGACAGCCCGGGTATGGCTACACCTTC.